This T cell receptor beta chain was identified in a study of T cell clones after liver transplantation. Points from the study as a whole: These preliminary findings come from unstandardized post-transplant sampling times. Compared with third party-reactive sequences, donor-reactive ones declined more, independent of withdrawal success. In most of the 8 subjects, circulating graft-donor-reactive CD4 TCRbeta sequences fell significantly after transplant.

Only in-frame clones appear in the TCRdb table, and some are missing; sequencing was by immunoSEQ multiplex PCR. The sample carries about 11,000 clones, about 76% recorded once. CDR1 MNHEY and CDR2 SMNVEV come from the germline V gene (reference sequence). There are 13 residues in the CDR3. Trimming took 5 bases from V and 4 from J; bases not matched to a gene: 3. Concerning this clone itself: Its specificity is unknown.

V gene TRBV27 combines with J gene TRBJ1-2, with 8 bases identical to TRBD1. The input for sequencing was CD4+ T cells from blood, taken about 31 months after liver transplant. The clonotype was recovered from a human patient who received a liver transplant. Some T cells may be provided by the graft donor. The CDR3 is CASSQGAFYGYTF. CDR3 nucleotides: TGTGCCAGCAGTCAGGGGGCCTTCTATGGCTACACCTTC.